This passage covers 25 T cell receptor beta chains from one sample sequenced in a study of blood T cell repertoires in COVID-19. Profiled with immunoSEQ multiplex PCR; TCRdb holds only in-frame clones, not every one. The sample shows fewer than 250,000 clones, about 90% of them seen only once. Sequenced input: peripheral blood. Receptors originate from a woman aged 70-85 years with acute or convalescent COVID-19.

The chain employs TRBV6-4 and TRBJ1-2, with D maybe TRBD1 (6 bases). The germline V and J ends were trimmed by 11 bases and 5 bases, with 24 bases remaining between them. The CDR3 runs to 15 residues. CDR1 and CDR2 from the germline V gene are MRHNA and SNTAGT. The CDR3 nucleotides read TGTGCCCCCCAGGGGATGGGGACCCTGTCTTATGGCTACACCTTC. The encoded protein is CAPQGMGTLSYGYTF.

The chain carries TRBV2 and TRBJ1-6; D unclear. With 0 bases removed from V and 3 bases from J, the gap between germline ends came to 3 bases. This CDR3 contains 14 residues. CDR1 and CDR2 from the germline V gene are SNHLY and FYNNEI. CDR3 sequence: CASSEARYNSPLHF. In DNA form, the CDR3 reads TGTGCCAGCAGTGAAGCTCGCTATAATTCACCCCTCCACTTT.

The V gene is TRBV19, the J gene TRBJ1-6; 7 positions agree with TRBD1. The germline gives CDR1 LNHDA, CDR2 SQIVND (reference sequence). The CDR3 spans 14 residues. The V gene end was trimmed by 5 bases and the J gene end by 5 bases; junction bases not matched to a gene: 3. The CDR3 reads CASSLGTDNSPLHF. In DNA, the CDR3 is TGTGCCAGTAGTCTGGGGACAGATAATTCACCCCTCCACTTT. Using reference TRBV19 and TRBJ1-6 for the parts outside the CDR3, the full variable domain is DGGITQSPKYLFRKEGQNVTLSCEQNLNHDAMYWYRQDPGQGLRLIYYSQIVNDFQKGDIAEGYSVSREKKESFPLTVTSAQKNPTAFYLCASSLGTDNSPLHFGNGTRLTVT.

J is TRBJ2-1 and V is TRBV11-2, with 12 bases aligning to TRBD2. Trimming removed 4 bases from V and 8 bases from J; junction bases left unmatched: 3. Germline V gene sequence: CDR1 SGHAT, CDR2 FQNNGV. There are 14 residues in the CDR3. The CDR3 DNA follows: TGTGCCAGCAGCTCCCGACTAGCGGGGGATGAGCAGTTCTTC. It translates to CASSSRLAGDEQFF.

This clone was recorded only once. The V gene is TRBV5-1, the J gene TRBJ2-1; a possible D gene is TRBD1 (6 bases). Per germline, CDR1 SGHRS and CDR2 YFSETQ. The V end lost 4 bases, the J end lost 0 bases, and 11 bases lay between the germline ends. This CDR3 contains 15 residues. The DNA of the CDR3 is TGCGCCAGCAGCCGCGACAGGACCTCCTACAATGAGCAGTTCTTC. Residues: CASSRDRTSYNEQFF.

The chain couples TRBV6-5 to TRBJ1-4, with D perhaps TRBD1 (5 bases). In germline, CDR1 is MNHEY, CDR2 SVGAGI. Between the trimmed V and J ends, which lost 5 bases and 8 bases, there was a span of 15 bases. The CDR3 length is 14 residues. CDR3 loop: CASSMGGGQEKLFF. The CDR3 DNA reads TGTGCCAGCAGTATGGGGGGAGGGCAGGAAAAACTGTTTTTT.

The rearrangement joins TRBV19 to TRBJ1-5; 10 nucleotides line up with TRBD1. The trim removed 4 bases at V and 4 bases at J, leaving 7 bases unmatched. The CDR3 extends over 16 amino acids. CDR1 LNHDA and CDR2 SQIVND come from the germline V gene (reference sequence). The CDR3 bases are TGTGCCAGTAGTAGGGTATGGGGACAGGGGAATCAGCCCCAGCATTTT. It yields the protein CASSRVWGQGNQPQHF.

About this clone: Relative to the germline gene, one junction end is altered; a read error may explain this. The chain has TRBV9 and TRBJ2-7; TRBD1 matches at 8 bases. This CDR3 comprises 10 residues. The germline gives CDR1 SGDLS, CDR2 YYNGEE. The CDR3 protein is CARNSTGDRF. DNA for the CDR3: TGTGCCAGAAATTCGACAGGGGATCGCTTC.

This clone turned up a few times. The chain recombines TRBV6-1 with TRBJ2-7; D unresolved. There are 15 residues in the CDR3. CDR1 MNHNS and CDR2 SASEGT come from the germline V gene. The V and J ends lost 0 bases and 3 bases respectively, with 12 bases between them. The CDR3: CASSEAPRTLYEQYF. The CDR3 bases are TGTGCCAGCAGTGAAGCGCCGCGAACCCTCTACGAGCAGTACTTC.

The gene calls are TRBV9 and TRBJ2-3, with D perhaps matching TRBD2 (6 bases). The CDR3 covers 14 residues. Germline V CDR1 and CDR2: SGDLS, YYNGEE. V lost 0 bases, J lost 4 bases, and 9 bases lay in between. CDR3 DNA: TGTGCCAGCAGCGTAGGACTAGTTGCAGATACGCAGTATTTT. Protein sequence: CASSVGLVADTQYF.

The rearrangement links TRBV5-1 to TRBJ2-7, with 9 bases aligning to TRBD1. V lost 4 bases to trimming and J lost 4 bases; unmatched junction nucleotides: 9. Per germline, CDR1 SGHRS and CDR2 YFSETQ. This CDR3 comprises 15 residues. The CDR3 reads CASSDGDRVLYEQYF. The CDR3 nucleotides read TGCGCCAGCAGCGACGGGGACAGGGTATTGTACGAGCAGTACTTC.

A single count supports this clone. The chain joins TRBV7-8 to TRBJ1-3; 8 bases map to TRBD1. The ends lost 4 bases at V and 4 bases at J; junction bases unmatched: 0. The germline gives CDR1 SGHVS, CDR2 FQNEAQ. This CDR3 has 13 residues. CDR3 nucleotide sequence: TGTGCCAGCAGCTGGACAGGGGGAAACACCATATATTTT. This gives the protein CASSWTGGNTIYF.

J is TRBJ2-4 and V is TRBV19, with 11 bases that match TRBD2. The CDR3 is made up of 20 amino acids. CDR1 is LNHDA and CDR2 is SQIVND in the germline V gene (reference sequence). V lost 7 bases, J lost 0 bases, and 17 bases stayed unmatched. CDR3 DNA sequence: TGTGCCAGTACCCTCTTCGGGACTAGCGGTTGGCCACTAGCCAAAAACATTCAGTACTTC. It encodes CASTLFGTSGWPLAKNIQYF.

The CDR3 nucleotides read TGTGCCAGCAGTACAGGGTCCAACACTGAAGCTTTCTTT. Residues: CASSTGSNTEAFF. V gene TRBV6-4 combines with J gene TRBJ1-1; weak D call: TRBD1 (6 bases). Germline loops: CDR1 MRHNA, CDR2 SNTAGT. V was pared by 5 bases and J by 2 bases, with 9 bases between. The CDR3 is 13 residues long.

In the case of this clone: The identical CDR3 is also encoded by other nucleotide sequences in the sample. This chain connects TRBV2 to TRBJ1-2, with D possibly being TRBD1 (6 bases). The CDR3 is 12 amino acids. Trimming stripped 4 bases from V and 8 bases from J, with 11 bases between. The germline CDR1 and CDR2 sequences are SNHLY and FYNNEI. CDR3 DNA: TGTGCCAGCAGTGTATACAGGGACGGCTACACCTTC. It translates to CASSVYRDGYTF.

This chain links TRBV5-1 with TRBJ2-7; 7 bases line up with TRBD1. The germline gives CDR1 SGHRS, CDR2 YFSETQ. The CDR3 loop spans 15 amino acids. V shed 2 bases, J shed 2 bases, and the junction held 7 bases outside the gene matches. Written as DNA, the CDR3 is TGCGCCAGCAGCTTAGGGGACAGCCTCACCTACGAGCAGTACTTC. Protein: CASSLGDSLTYEQYF.

This clone was seen a handful of times. The V gene is TRBV25-1, the J gene TRBJ1-1; weak D call: TRBD1 (5 bases). The CDR3 extends over 15 amino acids. Germline CDR1 and CDR2: MGHDK and SYGVNS. V gave up 4 bases and J gave up 3 bases, with 15 bases separating them. The CDR3 is CASSGQGGGDTEAFF. The CDR3 DNA sequence: TGTGCCAGCAGTGGTCAGGGAGGTGGGGACACTGAAGCTTTCTTT.

The V call is TRBV5-1, the J call TRBJ1-1; TRBD1 might be the D (6 bases). Trimming removed 3 bases from V and 2 bases from J, with 14 bases in between. Germline V CDR1 and CDR2: SGHRS, YFSETQ. This CDR3 is built from 15 residues. CDR3 DNA: TGCGCCAGCAGCTCACAGGGACCACAAAACACTGAAGCTTTCTTT. This translates into CASSSQGPQNTEAFF.

This chain connects TRBV28 to TRBJ1-5; unclear D gene. The length of the CDR3 is 12 residues. V dropped 4 bases and J dropped 7 bases, with 8 bases sitting between them. Germline values: CDR1 MDHEN, CDR2 SYDVKM. CDR3 nucleotide sequence: TGTGCCAGCAGTTCCGGGATACAGCCCCAGCATTTT. This gives the protein CASSSGIQPQHF.

The chain couples TRBV11-2 to TRBJ2-2; tentative D call: TRBD1 (6 bases). The V gene lost 1 base and the J gene lost 3 bases, with 15 bases spanning the gap. Germline CDR1 and CDR2: SGHAT and FQNNGV. The CDR3 consists of 17 residues. The DNA of the CDR3 is TGTGCCAGCAGCTTAGCAAACCAGGGGACCTACACCGGGGAGCTGTTTTTT. It is translated as CASSLANQGTYTGELFF.

The chain uses TRBV18 and TRBJ2-1, with D perhaps matching TRBD1 (6 bases). The germline V gene has CDR1 KGHSH and CDR2 LQKENI. This CDR3 has 14 residues. V lost 0 bases to trimming and J lost 8 bases, with 11 bases between them. CDR3: CASSPPRTAHEQFF. The CDR3 DNA reads TGTGCCAGCTCACCACCCAGGACAGCCCATGAGCAGTTCTTC. The variable domain in full, with the rest retrieved from reference TRBV18 and TRBJ2-1, is NAGVMQNPRHLVRRRGQEARLRCSPMKGHSHVYWYRQLPEEGLKFMVYLQKENIIDESGMPKERFSAEFPKEGPSILRIQQVVRGDSAAYFCASSPPRTAHEQFFGPGTRLTVL.

The chain couples TRBV24-1 to TRBJ1-4; maybe TRBD1 (5 bases). The ends were cut back, 7 bases at V and 7 bases at J, with 15 bases in the middle. Germline values: CDR1 KGHDR, CDR2 SFDVKD. The CDR3 has 14 residues. CDR3 sequence: CATRGGPLGEKLFF. As DNA, the CDR3 is TGTGCCACCAGGGGGGGTCCCCTGGGTGAAAAACTGTTTTTT.

This chain connects TRBV4-3 to TRBJ2-1; no reliable D call. From germline, CDR1 is LGHNA and CDR2 YSLEER. This CDR3 is 13 amino acids long. Deletions cut 1 base from V and 9 bases from J, with 10 bases between. DNA of the CDR3: TGCGCCAGCAGCCAAGGTTTTCGTGTTGAGCAGTTCTTC. It codes for CASSQGFRVEQFF.

The gene calls are TRBV6-2 or TRBV6-3 and TRBJ2-5; 7 bases are a match to TRBD2. The V gene end was trimmed by 2 bases and the J gene end by 4 bases; junction bases not matched to a gene: 4. CDR3 size: 14 residues. The germline V gene has CDR1 MNHEY and CDR2 SVGEGT. CDR3 coding DNA: TGTGCCAGCAGTTACGGGCGGGAGTCAGAGACCCAGTACTTC. This gives the protein CASSYGRESETQYF.

This clone was detected only a few times. This chain's CDR3 is CASSSQGYEQYF. CDR3 sequence (DNA): TGTGCCAGCAGTTCTCAGGGCTACGAGCAGTACTTC. This rearrangement joins TRBV27 to TRBJ2-7; D is perhaps TRBD1 (5 bases). Germline values: CDR1 MNHEY, CDR2 SMNVEV (reference sequence). Trimming pared 4 bases from V and 3 bases from J, leaving 7 bases between. CDR3 length: 12 amino acids.